The next 30 T cell receptor beta chains were all read from a single sample in a study of cytomegalovirus exposure and HLA in healthy donors. Profiling relied on immunoSEQ multiplex PCR, and the TCRdb table lists in-frame clones only, not all of them. The sample shows about 98,000 clones, approximately 84% of them seen only once. Sequencing was carried out using PBMCs. The source of these receptors is a man between 18 and 35 years old in good health and CMV-seropositive.

The chain is built from TRBV9 and TRBJ2-1; 9 bases fit TRBD2. Per the germline V gene, CDR1 is SGDLS and CDR2 is YYNGEE. The CDR3 length is 16 residues. V gave up 0 bases and J gave up 9 bases; unmatched junction bases: 10. CDR3 coding DNA: TGTGCCAGCAGCGTAGTACTAGCGGGCGTTGTTGGTGAGCAGTTCTTC. Translating gives CASSVVLAGVVGEQFF.

The gene calls are TRBV7-2 and TRBJ1-2; D is possibly TRBD1 (6 bases). The V gene's germline CDR1 is SGHTA and CDR2 FQGNSA. V gave up 2 bases and J gave up 0 bases, with 16 bases separating them. The CDR3 extends over 17 amino acids. CDR3: CASSLRDTDDSNYGYTF. The CDR3 DNA is TGTGCCAGCAGCTTAAGGGACACGGACGATTCTAACTATGGCTACACCTTC.

The chain combines TRBV21-1 with TRBJ2-7; the D call TRBD1 from the table was never checked on the DNA. TRBV21-1 is designated a pseudogene. The CDR3 sequence is 14 residues long. CDR3 loop: CASSKRDKTYEQYF. The CDR3 DNA is TGTGCCAGCAGCAAAAGGGACAAAACCTACGAGCAGTACTTC.

This rearrangement joins TRBV6-5 to TRBJ2-7; 10 bases are a match to TRBD1. This CDR3 spans 15 amino acids. With 4 bases clipped from V and 4 bases from J, the junction kept 7 bases outside the gene matches. Germline V CDR1 and CDR2: MNHEY, SVGAGI. The CDR3 DNA follows: TGTGCCAGCAGTTCCCCGGGACAGGGGTCTTACGAGCAGTACTTC. Protein: CASSSPGQGSYEQYF.

The gene calls are TRBV10-3 and TRBJ1-1; the match to TRBD1 covers 9 bases. Per the germline V gene, CDR1 is ENHRY and CDR2 is SYGVKD. This CDR3 is 14 amino acids long. The V segment lost 7 bases and the J segment 4 bases; nucleotides outside the gene matches: 7. The CDR3 loop reads CAITGGQGVTEAFF. CDR3 sequence (DNA): TGTGCCATCACCGGGGGACAGGGAGTCACTGAAGCTTTCTTT.

This clone was seen a single time. The CDR3 sequence is CASSWPGQGGTGELFF. The CDR3 nucleotides read TGTGCCAGCAGCTGGCCGGGACAGGGCGGAACCGGGGAGCTGTTTTTT. The chain has TRBV7-9 and TRBJ2-2; 9 bases align to TRBD1. CDR3 length: 16 residues. With 4 bases clipped from V and 5 bases from J, the junction kept 8 bases outside the gene matches. Germline-derived CDR1 and CDR2 are SEHNR and FQNEAQ (reference sequence).

The chain is built from TRBV10-3 and TRBJ2-1, with 9 bases fitting TRBD2. The CDR3 totals 14 residues. J lost 5 bases, V lost 7 bases, and 6 bases had no gene match. The germline V gene encodes CDR1 ENHRY and CDR2 SYGVKD. The CDR3 bases are TGTGCCATCATGAGGACTAGCGATAACAATGAGCAGTTCTTC. This encodes CAIMRTSDNNEQFF.

This clone was counted once. The J gene is TRBJ1-4, the V gene TRBV10-3; D not certain. Germline V gene lookup returns CDR1 ENHRY and CDR2 SYGVKD. The CDR3 is 12 amino acids. Trimming pared 6 bases from V and 3 bases from J, leaving 5 bases between. In DNA form, the CDR3 reads TGTGCCATCAGCGACTCTAATGAAAAACTGTTTTTT. It translates to CAISDSNEKLFF.

The chain combines TRBV28 with TRBJ2-4, with D possibly matching TRBD1 (6 bases). V was clipped by 5 bases and J by 1 base, with 12 bases between them. The CDR3 consists of 15 residues. Germline CDR1 and CDR2: MDHEN and SYDVKM. The CDR3 spells CASSHRVTAKNIQYF. The CDR3 DNA is TGTGCCAGCAGTCACAGGGTAACGGCCAAAAACATTCAGTACTTC.

The rearrangement links TRBV7-9 to TRBJ2-7, with 11 bases aligning to TRBD2. The CDR3 loop spans 16 amino acids. Germline V CDR1 and CDR2: SEHNR, FQNEAQ (reference sequence). V was clipped by 5 bases and J by 2 bases; unmatched bases: 8. The CDR3, as DNA: TGTGCCAGCAGCGGACTAGCGGGCAGAACGGCCTACGAGCAGTACTTC. Encoded protein: CASSGLAGRTAYEQYF.

The chain joins TRBV2 to TRBJ2-1, with 8 nucleotides matching TRBD2. The CDR3 extends over 15 amino acids. Germline values: CDR1 SNHLY, CDR2 FYNNEI. Unmatched junction bases numbered 10, after V lost 6 bases and J lost 6 bases. In nucleotides, the CDR3 is TGTGCCAGCAGATCCGGGAGGGCCTCTCGCAATGAGCAGTTCTTC. Translating gives CASRSGRASRNEQFF.

The chain combines TRBV6-5 with TRBJ1-6; D is uncertain. Germline V lookup: CDR1 MNHEY, CDR2 SVGAGI. The CDR3 covers 14 residues. V lost 8 bases to trimming and J lost 6 bases, with 14 bases between them. The CDR3, as DNA: TGTGCCAGCCTTCCGCGGGATCTTAATTCACCCCTCCACTTT. Translated, it gives CASLPRDLNSPLHF.

In this sample, this clone turned up once. The rearrangement joins TRBV7-2 to TRBJ2-1; D uncertain. Germline V gives CDR1 SGHTA, CDR2 FQGNSA. The V and J ends lost 3 bases and 0 bases respectively, with 9 bases between them. The CDR3 totals 15 residues. CDR3 nucleotide sequence: TGTGCCAGCAGCTTTCAGGAAAGCTCCTACAATGAGCAGTTCTTC. This gives the protein CASSFQESSYNEQFF.

This clone came up once. The CDR3 sequence: CATSRERGRNTGELFF. CDR3 nucleotide sequence: TGTGCCACCAGCAGAGAGAGGGGGCGGAACACCGGGGAGCTGTTTTTT. The chain is built from TRBV15 and TRBJ2-2; 7 bases are shared with TRBD1. CDR1 is LNHNV, CDR2 YYDKDF, per germline (reference sequence). The trim removed 0 bases at V and 1 base at J, leaving 2 bases unmatched. This CDR3 is built from 16 residues. The complete variable domain, with remaining parts taken from reference TRBV15 and TRBJ2-2, reads DAMVIQNPRYQVTQFGKPVTLSCSQTLNHNVMYWYQQKSSQAPKLLFHYYDKDFNNEADTPDNFQSRRPNTSFCFLDIRSPGLGDTAMYLCATSRERGRNTGELFFGEGSRLTVL.

The sample holds one count of this clone. The V gene is TRBV7-2, the J gene TRBJ1-3, with 7 bases that match TRBD1. J was trimmed by 0 bases and V by 0 bases; bases with no gene match: 14. Germline V gene sequence: CDR1 SGHTA, CDR2 FQGNSA. This CDR3 spans 20 amino acids. Here the CDR3 reads CASSLALGFRTGDSGNTIYF. As DNA, the CDR3 is TGTGCCAGCAGCTTAGCTTTAGGGTTTCGGACAGGTGACTCTGGAAACACCATATATTTT.

The chain has TRBV2 and TRBJ1-4; a weak D match, TRBD1 (6 bases). The germline CDR1 and CDR2 sequences are SNHLY and FYNNEI. This CDR3 has 15 residues. The V end was cut by 6 bases, the J end by 4 bases, with 15 bases between. CDR3 loop: CASSPRTVINEKLFF. In nucleotides, the CDR3 is TGTGCCAGCAGCCCAAGGACAGTGATTAATGAAAAACTGTTTTTT.

The V call is TRBV23-1, the J call TRBJ1-4; no clear D. TRBV23-1 is placed among ORFs of uncertain function. The length of the CDR3 is 12 residues. The V end was cut by 9 bases, the J end by 4 bases, with 9 bases between. This chain's CDR3 is CARTVYNEKLFF. CDR3 DNA: TGCGCCAGAACAGTATATAATGAAAAACTGTTTTTT.

This sequence joins TRBV5-1 and TRBJ2-7; 11 bases map to TRBD2. V shed 4 bases and J 6 bases; nucleotides not matched to a gene: 6. Germline values: CDR1 SGHRS, CDR2 YFSETQ. CDR3 size: 14 residues. CDR3 amino acids: CASSRLAGGSEQYF. The CDR3 DNA reads TGCGCCAGCAGCAGGTTAGCGGGGGGGAGCGAGCAGTACTTC.

The V and J genes are TRBV6-6 and TRBJ2-5; D gene uncertain. Germline loops: CDR1 MNHNY, CDR2 SVGAGI (reference sequence). CDR3 length: 15 residues. V lost 1 base, J lost 2 bases, and 11 bases lay in between. CDR3 sequence: CASSYFSGSQETQYF. CDR3 nucleotide sequence: TGTGCCAGCAGTTACTTCTCTGGCTCTCAAGAGACCCAGTACTTC.

This clone has a handful of counts. This chain links TRBV28 with TRBJ2-7; possibly TRBD2 for D (5 bases). The V gene lost 5 bases and the J gene lost 0 bases, with 14 bases spanning the gap. Germline V gene lookup returns CDR1 MDHEN and CDR2 SYDVKM. The CDR3 has 15 residues. CDR3 residues: CASSPEGLSSYEQYF. Here the CDR3 DNA reads TGTGCCAGCAGTCCCGAGGGCCTGAGCTCCTACGAGCAGTACTTC.

The rearrangement links TRBV19 to TRBJ2-1; no reliable D call. Germline loops: CDR1 LNHDA, CDR2 SQIVND (reference sequence). Deletions cut 5 bases from V and 7 bases from J, with 12 bases between. The CDR3 totals 13 residues. This CDR3 is CASSVEQTNEQFF. The CDR3 DNA is TGTGCCAGTAGTGTTGAGCAAACTAATGAGCAGTTCTTC.

The rearrangement uses TRBV5-1 and TRBJ2-3, with 10 bases matching TRBD2. The junction had 11 bases not matched to a gene; V was cut back by 6 bases and J by 4 bases. Germline CDR1 reads SGHRS; CDR2 reads YFSETQ. The CDR3 contains 16 residues. In DNA form, the CDR3 reads TGCGCCAGCACCTCAAATCTAGCGGGAGACCCAGATACGCAGTATTTT. It codes for CASTSNLAGDPDTQYF.

CDR3 loop: CATSTWGLDTGELFF. For the CDR3, the DNA is TGTGCCACCAGCACGTGGGGGCTGGACACCGGGGAGCTGTTTTTT. This chain uses TRBV15 with TRBJ2-2, with D possibly being TRBD1 (6 bases). From germline, CDR1 is LNHNV and CDR2 YYDKDF (reference sequence). The V and J ends lost 4 bases and 3 bases respectively, with 12 bases between them. The CDR3 totals 15 residues.

V gene TRBV14 combines with J gene TRBJ1-1, with 11 bases aligning to TRBD1. CDR1 is SGHDN, CDR2 FVKESK, per germline. The J segment lost 1 base and the V segment lost 4 bases, leaving 5 bases of the junction unmatched. CDR3 size: 16 residues. In DNA, the CDR3 is TGTGCCAGCAGCCGGGGCGGACAGGGGGCGAACACTGAAGCTTTCTTT. Its protein product is CASSRGGQGANTEAFF.

The V call is TRBV2, the J call TRBJ2-3; tentatively, D is TRBD2 (5 bases). The length of the CDR3 is 16 residues. CDR1 SNHLY and CDR2 FYNNEI come from the germline V gene. V was trimmed by 4 bases and J by 4 bases, leaving 18 bases between them. The CDR3 DNA reads as TGTGCCAGCAGTGCCAGCCCAGCGGCTCGCCCAGATACGCAGTATTTT. This translates into CASSASPAARPDTQYF.

The V call is TRBV9, the J call TRBJ2-7; a weak D match, TRBD1 (5 bases). The CDR3 totals 14 residues. In germline, CDR1 is SGDLS, CDR2 YYNGEE. The V and J ends lost 1 base and 2 bases respectively, with 10 bases between them. The CDR3 is CASSVSRDTYEQYF. DNA for the CDR3: TGTGCCAGCAGCGTAAGCAGGGATACCTACGAGCAGTACTTC.

The chain combines TRBV6-1 with TRBJ2-7; D might be TRBD2 (6 bases). V lost 5 bases and J 3 bases, leaving 8 bases between the germline ends. Germline V gene data show CDR1 as MNHNS and CDR2 as SASEGT. The CDR3 consists of 12 residues. The CDR3: CASSSGGYEQYF. CDR3 bases: TGTGCCAGCAGTTCCGGGGGCTACGAGCAGTACTTC.

In this sample, this clone turned up once. The chain links TRBV5-1 to TRBJ2-3; the match to TRBD2 covers 8 bases. The J segment lost 2 bases and the V segment lost 4 bases, leaving 6 bases of the junction unmatched. CDR3 length: 15 residues. Germline-derived CDR1 and CDR2 are SGHRS and YFSETQ. The CDR3 sequence: CASSISGEYTDTQYF. The CDR3 DNA reads as TGCGCCAGCAGCATTAGCGGGGAGTACACAGATACGCAGTATTTT.

J is TRBJ2-1 and V is TRBV9, with unresolved D. CDR3 length equals 19 residues. Trimming stripped 3 bases from V and 0 bases from J, with 22 bases between. The germline gives CDR1 SGDLS, CDR2 YYNGEE. This CDR3 reads CASSAEVGSLVSSYNEQFF. CDR3 nucleotides: TGTGCCAGCAGCGCCGAAGTCGGGTCTTTGGTGAGCTCCTACAATGAGCAGTTCTTC.

The chain joins TRBV19 to TRBJ2-7; 10 bases line up with TRBD2. Trimming took 1 base from V and 6 from J; bases not matched to a gene: 6. CDR3 size: 15 residues. Germline V gene lookup returns CDR1 LNHDA and CDR2 SQIVND (reference sequence). This CDR3 reads CASSIASGGGSEQYF. In DNA form, the CDR3 reads TGTGCCAGTAGTATAGCTAGCGGGGGAGGTTCCGAGCAGTACTTC.